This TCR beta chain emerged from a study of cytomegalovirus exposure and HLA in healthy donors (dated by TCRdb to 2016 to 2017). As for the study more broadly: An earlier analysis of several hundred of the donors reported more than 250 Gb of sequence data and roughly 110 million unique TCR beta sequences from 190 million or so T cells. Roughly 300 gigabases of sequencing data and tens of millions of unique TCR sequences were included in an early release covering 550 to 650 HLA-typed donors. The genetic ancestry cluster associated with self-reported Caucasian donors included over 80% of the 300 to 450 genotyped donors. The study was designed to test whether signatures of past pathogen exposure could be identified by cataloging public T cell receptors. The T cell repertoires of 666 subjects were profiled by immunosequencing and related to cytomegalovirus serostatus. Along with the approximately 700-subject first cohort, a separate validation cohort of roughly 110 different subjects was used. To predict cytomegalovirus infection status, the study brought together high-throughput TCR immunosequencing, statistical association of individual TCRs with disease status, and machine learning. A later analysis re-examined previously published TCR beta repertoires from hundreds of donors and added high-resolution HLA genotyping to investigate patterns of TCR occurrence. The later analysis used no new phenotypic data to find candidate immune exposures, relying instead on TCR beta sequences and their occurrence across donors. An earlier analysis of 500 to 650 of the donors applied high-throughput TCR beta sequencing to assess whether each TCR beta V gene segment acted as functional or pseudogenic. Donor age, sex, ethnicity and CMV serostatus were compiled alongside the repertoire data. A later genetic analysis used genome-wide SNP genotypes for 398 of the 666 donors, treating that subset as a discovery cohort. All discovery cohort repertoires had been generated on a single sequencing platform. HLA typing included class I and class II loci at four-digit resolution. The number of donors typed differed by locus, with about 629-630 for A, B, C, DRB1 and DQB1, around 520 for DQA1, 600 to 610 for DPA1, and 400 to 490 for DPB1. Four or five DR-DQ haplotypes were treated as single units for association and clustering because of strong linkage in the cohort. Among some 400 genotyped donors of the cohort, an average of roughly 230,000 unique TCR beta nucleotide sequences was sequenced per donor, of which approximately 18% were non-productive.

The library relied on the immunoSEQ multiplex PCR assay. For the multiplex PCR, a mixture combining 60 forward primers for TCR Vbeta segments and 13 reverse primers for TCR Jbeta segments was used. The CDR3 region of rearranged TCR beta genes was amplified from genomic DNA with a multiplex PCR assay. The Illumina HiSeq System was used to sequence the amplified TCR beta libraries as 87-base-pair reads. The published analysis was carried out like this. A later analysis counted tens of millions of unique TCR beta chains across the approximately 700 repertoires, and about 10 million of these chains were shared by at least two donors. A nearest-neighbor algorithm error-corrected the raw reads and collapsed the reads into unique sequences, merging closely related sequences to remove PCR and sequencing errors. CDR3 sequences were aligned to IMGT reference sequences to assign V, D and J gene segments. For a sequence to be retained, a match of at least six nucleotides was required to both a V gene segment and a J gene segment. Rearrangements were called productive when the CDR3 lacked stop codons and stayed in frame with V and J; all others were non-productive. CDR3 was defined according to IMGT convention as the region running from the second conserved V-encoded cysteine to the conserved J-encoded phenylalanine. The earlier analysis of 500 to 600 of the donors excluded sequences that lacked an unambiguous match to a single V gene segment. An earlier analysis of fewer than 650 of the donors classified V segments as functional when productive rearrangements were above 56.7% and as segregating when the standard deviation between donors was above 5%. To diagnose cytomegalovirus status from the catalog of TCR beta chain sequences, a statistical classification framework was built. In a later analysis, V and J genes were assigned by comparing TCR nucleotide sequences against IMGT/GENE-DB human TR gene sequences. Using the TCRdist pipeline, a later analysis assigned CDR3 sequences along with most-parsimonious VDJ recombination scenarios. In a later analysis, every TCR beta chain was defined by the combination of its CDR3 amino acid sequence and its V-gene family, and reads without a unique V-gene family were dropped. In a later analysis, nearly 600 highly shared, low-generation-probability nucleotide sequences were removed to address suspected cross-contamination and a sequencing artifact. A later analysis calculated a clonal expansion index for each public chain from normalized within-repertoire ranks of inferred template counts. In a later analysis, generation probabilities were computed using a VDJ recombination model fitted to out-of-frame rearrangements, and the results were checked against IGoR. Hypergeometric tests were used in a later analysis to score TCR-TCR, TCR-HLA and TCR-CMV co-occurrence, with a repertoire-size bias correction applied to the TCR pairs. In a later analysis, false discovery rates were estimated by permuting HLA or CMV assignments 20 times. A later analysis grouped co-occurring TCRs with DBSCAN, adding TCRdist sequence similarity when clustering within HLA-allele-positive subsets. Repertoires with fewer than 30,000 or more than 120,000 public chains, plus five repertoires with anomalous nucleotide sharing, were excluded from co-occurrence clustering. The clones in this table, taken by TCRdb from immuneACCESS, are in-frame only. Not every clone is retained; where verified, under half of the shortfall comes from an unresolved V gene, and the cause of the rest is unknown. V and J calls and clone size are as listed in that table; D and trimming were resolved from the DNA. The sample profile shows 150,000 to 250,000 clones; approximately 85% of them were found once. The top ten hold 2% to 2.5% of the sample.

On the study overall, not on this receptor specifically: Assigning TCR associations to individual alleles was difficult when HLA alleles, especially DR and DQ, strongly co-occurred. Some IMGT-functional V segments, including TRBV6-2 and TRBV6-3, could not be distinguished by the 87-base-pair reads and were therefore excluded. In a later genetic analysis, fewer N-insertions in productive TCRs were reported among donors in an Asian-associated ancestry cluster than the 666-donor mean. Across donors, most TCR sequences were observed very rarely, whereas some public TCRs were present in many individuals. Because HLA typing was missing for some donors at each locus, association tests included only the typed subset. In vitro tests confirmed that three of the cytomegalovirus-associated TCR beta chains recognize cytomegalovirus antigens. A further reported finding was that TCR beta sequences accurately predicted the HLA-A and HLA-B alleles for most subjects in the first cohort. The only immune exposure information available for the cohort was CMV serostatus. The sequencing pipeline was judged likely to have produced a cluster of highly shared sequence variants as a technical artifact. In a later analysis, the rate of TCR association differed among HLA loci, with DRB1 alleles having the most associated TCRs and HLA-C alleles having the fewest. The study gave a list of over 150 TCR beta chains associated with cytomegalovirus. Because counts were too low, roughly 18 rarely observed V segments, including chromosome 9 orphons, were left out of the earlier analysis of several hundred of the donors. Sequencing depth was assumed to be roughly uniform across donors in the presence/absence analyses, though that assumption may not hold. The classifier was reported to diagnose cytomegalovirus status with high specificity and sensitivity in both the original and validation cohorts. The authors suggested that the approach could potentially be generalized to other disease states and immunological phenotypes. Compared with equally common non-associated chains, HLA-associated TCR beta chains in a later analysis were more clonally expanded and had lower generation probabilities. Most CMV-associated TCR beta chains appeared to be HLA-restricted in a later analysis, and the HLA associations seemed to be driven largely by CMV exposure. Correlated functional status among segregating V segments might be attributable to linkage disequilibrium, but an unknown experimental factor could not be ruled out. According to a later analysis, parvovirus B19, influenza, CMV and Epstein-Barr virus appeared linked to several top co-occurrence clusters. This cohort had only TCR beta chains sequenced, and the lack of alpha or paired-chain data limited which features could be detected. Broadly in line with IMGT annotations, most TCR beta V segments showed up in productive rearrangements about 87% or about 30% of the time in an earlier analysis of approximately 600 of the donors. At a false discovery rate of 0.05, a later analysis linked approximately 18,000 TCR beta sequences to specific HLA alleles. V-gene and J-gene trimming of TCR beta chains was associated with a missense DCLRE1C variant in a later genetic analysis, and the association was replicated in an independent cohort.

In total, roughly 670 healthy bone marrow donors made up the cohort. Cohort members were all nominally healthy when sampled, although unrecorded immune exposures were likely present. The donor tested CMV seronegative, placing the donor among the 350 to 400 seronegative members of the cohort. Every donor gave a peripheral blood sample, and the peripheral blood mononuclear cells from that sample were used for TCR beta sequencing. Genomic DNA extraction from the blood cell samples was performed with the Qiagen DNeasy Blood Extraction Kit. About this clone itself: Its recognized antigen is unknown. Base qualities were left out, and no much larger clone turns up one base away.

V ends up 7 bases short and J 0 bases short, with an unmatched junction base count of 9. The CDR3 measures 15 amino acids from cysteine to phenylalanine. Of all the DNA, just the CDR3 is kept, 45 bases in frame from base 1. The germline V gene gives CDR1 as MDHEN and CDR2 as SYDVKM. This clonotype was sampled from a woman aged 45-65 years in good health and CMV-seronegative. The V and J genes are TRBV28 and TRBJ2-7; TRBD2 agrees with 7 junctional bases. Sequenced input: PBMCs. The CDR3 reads CASTGASGSSYEQYF. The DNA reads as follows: TGTGCCAGCACCGGGGCTAGCGGTAGCTCCTACGAGCAGTACTTC.